This T cell receptor beta chain was recorded in a study of glioma-infiltrating T cells after dendritic cell vaccination. The repertoire was sequenced with immunoSEQ multiplex PCR; TCRdb's copy has only in-frame clones and lacks some. The sample shows 99,000 or so clones, 90% of them seen only once. Germline values: CDR1 SGHTA, CDR2 FQGNSA. The CDR3 extends over 16 amino acids. Trimming took 5 bases from V and 7 from J; bases not matched to a gene: 6. Time point noted: after dendritic cell vaccination, including at tumor progression/relapse. PBMC were collected before vaccination, two weeks after the third vaccination, and at progression. This clone was seen more than once but under ten times.

The rearrangement uses TRBV7-2 and TRBJ2-1; TRBD2 matches at 15 bases. This receptor was taken from a human donor with glioblastoma. Sequencing was performed on blood, taken after dendritic cell vaccination. The CDR3 is CASSREGLAGGNEQFF. The CDR3 nucleotides read TGTGCCAGCAGCCGAGAGGGACTAGCGGGAGGAAATGAGCAGTTCTTC.